This T cell receptor beta chain was recovered during a study of T-cell memory formation after mild COVID-19. Study background: Clusters of TCRs were largely donor specific.

The ends were cut back, 0 bases at V and 0 bases at J, with 6 bases in the middle. In germline, CDR1 is SGHKS, CDR2 YYEKEE (reference sequence). The CDR3 is 14 residues long. Employing constant-segment primers, 5'RACE generated TCR alpha and TCR beta cDNA libraries bearing sample barcodes and UMIs. TCRdb fed the 5' RACE reads into MiXCR, producing one record per CDR3 protein. The data show 250,000 to 350,000 distinct CDR3 sequences, more than 15% seen once. Specimen: PBMCs or a T cell subset sorted from them (not recorded which). This clonotype was sampled from a man in his late teens or twenties who had mild COVID-19 (a few samples of this study predate the infection). Cell type and time point are not known. The V and J genes are TRBV5-5 and TRBJ2-5; unclear D gene. This CDR3 reads CASSLEQYQETQYF. In DNA, the CDR3 is TGTGCCAGCAGCTTGGAACAGTACCAAGAGACCCAGTACTTC. The full variable domain, rest sourced from reference TRBV5-5 and TRBJ2-5, is DAGVTQSPTHLIKTRGQQVTLRCSPISGHKSVSWYQQVLGQGPQFIFQYYEKEERGRGNFPDRFSARQFPNYSSELNVNALLLGDSALYLCASSLEQYQETQYFGPGTRLLVL.